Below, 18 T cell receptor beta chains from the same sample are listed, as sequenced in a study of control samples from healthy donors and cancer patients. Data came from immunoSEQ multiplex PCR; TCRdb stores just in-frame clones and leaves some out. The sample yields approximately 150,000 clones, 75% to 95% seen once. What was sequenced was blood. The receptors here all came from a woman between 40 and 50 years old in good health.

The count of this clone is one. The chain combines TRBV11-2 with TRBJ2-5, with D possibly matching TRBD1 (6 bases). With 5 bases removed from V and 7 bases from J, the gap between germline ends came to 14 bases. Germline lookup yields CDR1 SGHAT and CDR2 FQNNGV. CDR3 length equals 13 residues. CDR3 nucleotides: TGTGCCAGCAGCCCAGGGGTGTATGGGACCCAGTACTTC. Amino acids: CASSPGVYGTQYF. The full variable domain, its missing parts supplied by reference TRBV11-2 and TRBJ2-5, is EAGVAQSPRYKIIEKRQSVAFWCNPISGHATLYWYQQILGQGPKLLIQFQNNGVVDDSQLPKDRFSAERLKGVDSTLKIQPAKLEDSAVYLCASSPGVYGTQYFGPGTRLLVL.

This chain's CDR3 is CATSRLAGEGDQPQHF. The CDR3 DNA is TGTGCCACCAGCAGACTAGCAGGGGAGGGAGATCAGCCCCAGCATTTT. The genes are TRBV15 and TRBJ1-5; D may be TRBD1 (6 bases). CDR3 length: 16 residues. V gave up 2 bases and J gave up 5 bases, with 16 bases separating them. From germline, CDR1 is LNHNV and CDR2 YYDKDF (reference sequence).

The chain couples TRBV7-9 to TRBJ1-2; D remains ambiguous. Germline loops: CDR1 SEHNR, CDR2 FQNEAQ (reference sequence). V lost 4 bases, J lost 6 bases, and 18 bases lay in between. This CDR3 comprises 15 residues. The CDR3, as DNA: TGTGCCAGCAGCTCCTACCGCGAGCAGGATCATGGCTACACCTTC. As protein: CASSSYREQDHGYTF. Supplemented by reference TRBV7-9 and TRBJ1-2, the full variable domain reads DTGVSQNPRHKITKRGQNVTFRCDPISEHNRLYWYRQTLGQGPEFLTYFQNEAQLEKSRLLSDRFSAERPKGSFSTLEIQRTEQGDSAMYLCASSSYREQDHGYTFGSGTRLTVV.

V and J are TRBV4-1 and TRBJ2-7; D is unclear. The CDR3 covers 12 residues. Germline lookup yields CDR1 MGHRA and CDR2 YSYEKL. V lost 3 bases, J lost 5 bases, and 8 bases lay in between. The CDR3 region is CASSHPEDEQYF. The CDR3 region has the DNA TGCGCCAGCAGCCACCCCGAGGACGAGCAGTACTTC.

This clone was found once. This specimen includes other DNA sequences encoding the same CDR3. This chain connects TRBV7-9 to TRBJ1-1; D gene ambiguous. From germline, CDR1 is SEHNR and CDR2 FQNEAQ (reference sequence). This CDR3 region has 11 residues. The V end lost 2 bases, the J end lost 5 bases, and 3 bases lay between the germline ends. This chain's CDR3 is CASSLLTEAFF. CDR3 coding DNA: TGTGCCAGCAGCTTATTAACTGAAGCTTTCTTT.

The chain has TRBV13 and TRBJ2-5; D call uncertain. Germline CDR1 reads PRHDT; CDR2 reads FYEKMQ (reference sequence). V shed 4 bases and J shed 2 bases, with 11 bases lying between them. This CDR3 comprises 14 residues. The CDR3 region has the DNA TGTGCCAGCAGCTCTTGGACGGATCAAGAGACCCAGTACTTC. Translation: CASSSWTDQETQYF. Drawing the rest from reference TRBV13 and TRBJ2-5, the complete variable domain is AAGVIQSPRHLIKEKRETATLKCYPIPRHDTVYWYQQGPGQDPQFLISFYEKMQSDKGSIPDRFSAQQFSDYHSELNMSSLELGDSALYFCASSSWTDQETQYFGPGTRLLVL.

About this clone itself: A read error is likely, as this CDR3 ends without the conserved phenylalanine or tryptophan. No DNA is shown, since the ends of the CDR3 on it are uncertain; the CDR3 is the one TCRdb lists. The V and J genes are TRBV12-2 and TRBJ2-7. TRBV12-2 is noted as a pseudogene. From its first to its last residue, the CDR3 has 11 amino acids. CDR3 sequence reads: CASRNLSGTLN.

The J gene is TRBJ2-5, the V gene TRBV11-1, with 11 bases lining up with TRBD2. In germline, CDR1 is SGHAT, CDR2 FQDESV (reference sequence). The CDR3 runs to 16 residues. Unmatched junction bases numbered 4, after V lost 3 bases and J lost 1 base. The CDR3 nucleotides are TGTGCCAGCAGCTTTACTAGCGGGGGTTCCCAAGAGACCCAGTACTTC. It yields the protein CASSFTSGGSQETQYF.

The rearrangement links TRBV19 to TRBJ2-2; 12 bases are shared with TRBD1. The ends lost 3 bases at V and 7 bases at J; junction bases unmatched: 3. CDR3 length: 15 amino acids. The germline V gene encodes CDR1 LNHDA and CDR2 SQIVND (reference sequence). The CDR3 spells CASSIGTGGGGELFF. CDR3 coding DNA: TGTGCCAGTAGTATCGGGACAGGGGGCGGCGGGGAGCTGTTTTTT.

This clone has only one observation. The CDR3, as DNA: TGTGCCACCAGTAAGTACAGGGACACCGGGGAGCTGTTTTTT. Translation: CATSKYRDTGELFF. The gene calls are TRBV24-1 and TRBJ2-2, with D perhaps TRBD1 (6 bases). This CDR3 has 14 residues. The germline V gene has CDR1 KGHDR and CDR2 SFDVKD. Between the trimmed V and J ends, which lost 6 bases and 3 bases, there was a span of 10 bases.

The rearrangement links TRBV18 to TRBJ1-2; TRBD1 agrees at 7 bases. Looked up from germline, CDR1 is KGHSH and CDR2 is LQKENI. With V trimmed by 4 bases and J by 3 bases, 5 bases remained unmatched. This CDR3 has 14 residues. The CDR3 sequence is CASSLTGIDYGYTF. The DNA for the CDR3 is TGTGCCAGCTCACTGACAGGGATCGACTATGGCTACACCTTC.

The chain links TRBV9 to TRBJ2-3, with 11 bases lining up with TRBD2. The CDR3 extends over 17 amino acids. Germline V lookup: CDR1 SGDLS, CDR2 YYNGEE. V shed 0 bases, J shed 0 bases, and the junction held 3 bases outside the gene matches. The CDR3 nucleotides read TGTGCCAGCAGCGTAGTTAGCGGGGGGGCTAGCACAGATACGCAGTATTTT. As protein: CASSVVSGGASTDTQYF. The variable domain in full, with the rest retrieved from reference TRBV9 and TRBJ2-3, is DSGVTQTPKHLITATGQRVTLRCSPRSGDLSVYWYQQSLDQGLQFLIQYYNGEERAKGNILERFSAQQFPDLHSELNLSSLELGDSALYFCASSVVSGGASTDTQYFGPGTRLTVL.

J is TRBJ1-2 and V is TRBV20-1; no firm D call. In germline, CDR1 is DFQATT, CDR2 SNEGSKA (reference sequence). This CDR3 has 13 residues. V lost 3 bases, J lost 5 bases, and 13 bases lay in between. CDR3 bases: TGCAGTGCTAGTCTATGGGAGGGATATGGCTACACCTTC. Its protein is CSASLWEGYGYTF.

The CDR3 DNA follows: TGTGCCAGCAGCCGAAGGACTAGCGGGGGGCCCACAGATACGCAGTATTTT. Its protein product is CASSRRTSGGPTDTQYF. The chain employs TRBV6-6 and TRBJ2-3, with 14 bases identical to TRBD2. CDR3 length equals 17 residues. J gave up 2 bases and V 6 bases, and 7 bases lay outside the gene matches. CDR1 is MNHNY, CDR2 SVGAGI, per germline (reference sequence).

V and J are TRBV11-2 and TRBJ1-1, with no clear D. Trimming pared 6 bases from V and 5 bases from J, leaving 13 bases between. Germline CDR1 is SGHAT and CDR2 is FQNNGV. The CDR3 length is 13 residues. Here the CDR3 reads CASSSSGVTEAFF. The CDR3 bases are TGTGCCAGCAGTTCCTCGGGCGTAACTGAAGCTTTCTTT.

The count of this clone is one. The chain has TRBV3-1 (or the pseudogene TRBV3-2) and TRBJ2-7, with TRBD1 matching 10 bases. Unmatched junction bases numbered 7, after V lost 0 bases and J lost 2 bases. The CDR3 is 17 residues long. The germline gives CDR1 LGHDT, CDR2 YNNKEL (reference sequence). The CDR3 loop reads CASSQEMGTGVTYEQYF. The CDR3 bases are TGTGCCAGCAGCCAAGAAATGGGGACAGGGGTCACCTACGAGCAGTACTTC.

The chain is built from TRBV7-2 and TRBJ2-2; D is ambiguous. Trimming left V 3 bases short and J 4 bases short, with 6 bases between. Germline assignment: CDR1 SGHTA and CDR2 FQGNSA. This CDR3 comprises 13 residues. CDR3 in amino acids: CASSFRLTGELFF. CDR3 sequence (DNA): TGTGCCAGCAGCTTCCGCCTCACCGGGGAGCTGTTTTTT. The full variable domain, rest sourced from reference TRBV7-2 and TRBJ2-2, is GAGVSQSPSNKVTEKGKDVELRCDPISGHTALYWYRQSLGQGLEFLIYFQGNSAPDKSGLPSDRFSAERTGGSVSTLTIQRTQQEDSAVYLCASSFRLTGELFFGEGSRLTVL.

CDR3: CASSPMGRGGQETQYF. Here the CDR3 DNA reads TGTGCCAGCAGCCCAATGGGTCGGGGGGGCCAGGAGACCCAGTACTTC. The chain combines TRBV11-2 with TRBJ2-5, with 8 nucleotides matching TRBD2. The CDR3 sequence is 16 residues long. Unmatched junction bases numbered 13, after V lost 5 bases and J lost 5 bases. Germline V gene data show CDR1 as SGHAT and CDR2 as FQNNGV.